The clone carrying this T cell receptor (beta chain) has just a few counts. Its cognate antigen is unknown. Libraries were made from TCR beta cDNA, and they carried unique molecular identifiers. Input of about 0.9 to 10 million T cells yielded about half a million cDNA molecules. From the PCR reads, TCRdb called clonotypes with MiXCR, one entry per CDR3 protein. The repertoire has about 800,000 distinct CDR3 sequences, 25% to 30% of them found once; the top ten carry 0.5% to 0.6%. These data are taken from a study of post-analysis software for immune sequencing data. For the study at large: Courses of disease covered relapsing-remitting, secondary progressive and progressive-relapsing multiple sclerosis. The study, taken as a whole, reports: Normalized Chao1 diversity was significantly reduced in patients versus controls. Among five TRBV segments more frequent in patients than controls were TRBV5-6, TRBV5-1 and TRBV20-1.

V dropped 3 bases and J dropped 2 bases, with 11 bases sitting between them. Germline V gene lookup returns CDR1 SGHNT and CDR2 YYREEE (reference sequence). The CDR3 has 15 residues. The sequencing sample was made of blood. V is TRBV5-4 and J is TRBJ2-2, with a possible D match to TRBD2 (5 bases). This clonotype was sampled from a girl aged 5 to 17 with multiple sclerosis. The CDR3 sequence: CASSSGLSNTGELFF. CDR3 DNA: TGTGCCAGCAGCTCCGGACTCTCCAACACCGGGGAGCTGTTTTTT.